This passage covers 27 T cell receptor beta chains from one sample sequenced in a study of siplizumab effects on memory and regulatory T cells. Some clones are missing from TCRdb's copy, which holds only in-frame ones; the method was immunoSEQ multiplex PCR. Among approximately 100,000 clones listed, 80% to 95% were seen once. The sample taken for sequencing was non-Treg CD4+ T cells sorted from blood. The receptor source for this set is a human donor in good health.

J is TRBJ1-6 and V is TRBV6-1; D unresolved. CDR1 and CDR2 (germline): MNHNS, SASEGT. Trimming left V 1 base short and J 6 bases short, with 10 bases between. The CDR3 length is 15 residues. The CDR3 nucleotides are TGTGCCAGCAGTGAAGGCAGAGGTGGTAATTCACCCCTCCACTTT. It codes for CASSEGRGGNSPLHF.

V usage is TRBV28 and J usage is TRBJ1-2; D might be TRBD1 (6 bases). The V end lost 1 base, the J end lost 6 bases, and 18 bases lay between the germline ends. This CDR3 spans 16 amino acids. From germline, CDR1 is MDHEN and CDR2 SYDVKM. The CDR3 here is CASSLLHREVFDGYTF. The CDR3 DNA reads TGTGCCAGCAGTTTATTGCACAGGGAGGTGTTTGATGGCTACACCTTC.

DNA for the CDR3: TGTGCCAGCAGTGTGGAGGTTCGTGGGACCTACGAGCAGTACTTC. Its translation is CASSVEVRGTYEQYF. The chain employs TRBV6-1 and TRBJ2-7; a weak D match, TRBD2 (5 bases). V lost 4 bases and J 2 bases, leaving 15 bases between the germline ends. The CDR3 covers 15 residues. Germline V gene lookup returns CDR1 MNHNS and CDR2 SASEGT.

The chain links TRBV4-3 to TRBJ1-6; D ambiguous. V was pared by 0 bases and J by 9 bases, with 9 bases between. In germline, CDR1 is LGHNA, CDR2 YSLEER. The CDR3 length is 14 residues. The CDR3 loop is CASSQDQVASPLHF. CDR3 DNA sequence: TGCGCCAGCAGCCAAGATCAGGTGGCTTCACCCCTCCACTTT.

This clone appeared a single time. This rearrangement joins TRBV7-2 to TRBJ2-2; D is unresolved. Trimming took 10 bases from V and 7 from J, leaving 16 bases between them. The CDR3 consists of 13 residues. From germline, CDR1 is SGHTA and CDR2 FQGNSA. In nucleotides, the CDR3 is TGTGCCACCTCAGAAAAGTTCCTCGGGGAGCTGTTTTTT. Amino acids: CATSEKFLGELFF.

DNA of the CDR3: TGTGCCAGCAGCTTAGGTCTAGCGGAGAGCACAGATACGCAGTATTTT. Translated, it gives CASSLGLAESTDTQYF. The V gene is TRBV7-3, the J gene TRBJ2-3, with TRBD2 matching 7 bases. The CDR3 is made up of 16 amino acids. Germline CDR1 and CDR2: SGHTA and FQGTGA. V lost 2 bases to trimming and J lost 0 bases; unmatched junction nucleotides: 5. Using reference TRBV7-3 and TRBJ2-3 for the parts outside the CDR3, the full variable domain is GAGVSQTPSNKVTEKGKYVELRCDPISGHTALYWYRQSLGQGPEFLIYFQGTGAADDSGLPNDRFFAVRPEGSVSTLKIQRTERGDSAVYLCASSLGLAESTDTQYFGPGTRLTVL.

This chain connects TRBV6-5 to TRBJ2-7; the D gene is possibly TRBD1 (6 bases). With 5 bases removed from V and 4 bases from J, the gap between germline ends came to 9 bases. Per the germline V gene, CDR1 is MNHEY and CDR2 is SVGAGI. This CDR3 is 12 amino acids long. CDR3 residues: CASSPTGYEQYF. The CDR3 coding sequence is TGTGCCAGCAGTCCAACAGGGTACGAGCAGTACTTC.

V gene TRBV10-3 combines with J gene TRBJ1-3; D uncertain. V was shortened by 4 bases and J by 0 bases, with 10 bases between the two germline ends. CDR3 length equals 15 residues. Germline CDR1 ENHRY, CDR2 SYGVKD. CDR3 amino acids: CAISGGRISGNTIYF. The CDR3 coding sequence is TGTGCCATCAGTGGTGGGCGGATCTCTGGAAACACCATATATTTT.

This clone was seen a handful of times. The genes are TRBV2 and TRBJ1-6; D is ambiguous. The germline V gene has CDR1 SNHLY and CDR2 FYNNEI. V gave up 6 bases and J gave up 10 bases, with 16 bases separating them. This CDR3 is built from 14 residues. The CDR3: CASSPASGGSPLHF. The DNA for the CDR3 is TGTGCCAGCAGCCCAGCCTCGGGAGGGTCACCCCTCCACTTT.

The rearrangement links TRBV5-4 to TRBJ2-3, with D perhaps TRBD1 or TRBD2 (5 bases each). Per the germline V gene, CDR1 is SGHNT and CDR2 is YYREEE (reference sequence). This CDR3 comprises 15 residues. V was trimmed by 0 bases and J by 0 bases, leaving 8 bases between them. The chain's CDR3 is CASSLGEGSTDTQYF. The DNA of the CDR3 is TGTGCCAGCAGCTTGGGAGAGGGGAGCACAGATACGCAGTATTTT. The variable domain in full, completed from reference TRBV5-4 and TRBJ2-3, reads ETGVTQSPTHLIKTRGQQVTLRCSSQSGHNTVSWYQQALGQGPQFIFQYYREEENGRGNFPPRFSGLQFPNYSSELNVNALELDDSALYLCASSLGEGSTDTQYFGPGTRLTVL.

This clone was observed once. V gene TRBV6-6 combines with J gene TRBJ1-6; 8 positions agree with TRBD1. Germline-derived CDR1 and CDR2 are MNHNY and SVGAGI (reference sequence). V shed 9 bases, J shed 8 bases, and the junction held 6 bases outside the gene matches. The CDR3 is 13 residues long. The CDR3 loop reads CASTGTGDSPLHF. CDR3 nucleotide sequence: TGTGCCAGTACCGGGACAGGTGATTCACCCCTCCACTTT.

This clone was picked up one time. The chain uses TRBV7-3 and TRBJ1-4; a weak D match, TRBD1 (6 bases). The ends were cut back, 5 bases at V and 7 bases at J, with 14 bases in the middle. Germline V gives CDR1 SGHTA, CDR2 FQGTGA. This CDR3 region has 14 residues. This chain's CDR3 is CASSQGRGGEKLFF. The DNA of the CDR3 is TGTGCCAGCAGCCAAGGCAGGGGCGGTGAAAAACTGTTTTTT.

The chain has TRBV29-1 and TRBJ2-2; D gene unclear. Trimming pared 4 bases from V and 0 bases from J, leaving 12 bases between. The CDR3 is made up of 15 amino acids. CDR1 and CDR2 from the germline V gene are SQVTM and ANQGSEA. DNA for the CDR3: TGCAGCGTTGCCCCGCCGGCGTCGAACACCGGGGAGCTGTTTTTT. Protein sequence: CSVAPPASNTGELFF.

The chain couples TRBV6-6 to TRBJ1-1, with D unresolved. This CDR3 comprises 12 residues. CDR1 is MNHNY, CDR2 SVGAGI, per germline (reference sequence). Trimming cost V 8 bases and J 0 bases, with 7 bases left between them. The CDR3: CASFKVNTEAFF. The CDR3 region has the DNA TGTGCCAGCTTTAAGGTGAACACTGAAGCTTTCTTT.

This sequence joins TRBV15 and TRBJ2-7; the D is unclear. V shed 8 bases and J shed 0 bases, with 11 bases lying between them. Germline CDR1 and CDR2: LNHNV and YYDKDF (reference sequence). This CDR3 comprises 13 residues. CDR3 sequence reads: CATGHPPSYEQYF. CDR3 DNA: TGTGCCACCGGGCATCCCCCCTCCTACGAGCAGTACTTC.

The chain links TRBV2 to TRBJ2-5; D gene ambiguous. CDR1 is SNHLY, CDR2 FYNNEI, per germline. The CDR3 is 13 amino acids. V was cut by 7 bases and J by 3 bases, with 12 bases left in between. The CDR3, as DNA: TGTGCCAGCAACCCGACTGGGAAAGAGACCCAGTACTTC. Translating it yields CASNPTGKETQYF. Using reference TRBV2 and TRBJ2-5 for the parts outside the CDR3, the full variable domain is EPEVTQTPSHQVTQMGQEVILRCVPISNHLYFYWYRQILGQKVEFLVSFYNNEISEKSEIFDDQFSVERPDGSNFTLKIRSTKLEDSAMYFCASNPTGKETQYFGPGTRLLVL.

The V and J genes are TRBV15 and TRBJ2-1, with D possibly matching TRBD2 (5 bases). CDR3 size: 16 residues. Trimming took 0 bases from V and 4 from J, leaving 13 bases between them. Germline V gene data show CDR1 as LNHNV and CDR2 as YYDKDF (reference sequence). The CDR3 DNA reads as TGTGCCACCAGCAGAGATGGGCGGACTTCTTACAATGAGCAGTTCTTC. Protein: CATSRDGRTSYNEQFF.

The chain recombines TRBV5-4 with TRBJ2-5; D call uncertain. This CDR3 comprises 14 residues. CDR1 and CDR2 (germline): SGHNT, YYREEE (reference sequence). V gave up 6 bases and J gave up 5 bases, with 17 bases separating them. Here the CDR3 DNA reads TGTGCCAGCACCCGGCAACGCGAGGAGGAGACCCAGTACTTC. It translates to CASTRQREEETQYF.

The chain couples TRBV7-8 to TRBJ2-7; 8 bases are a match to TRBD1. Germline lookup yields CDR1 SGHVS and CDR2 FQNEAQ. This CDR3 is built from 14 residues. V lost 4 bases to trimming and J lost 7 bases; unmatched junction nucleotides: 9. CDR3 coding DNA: TGTGCCAGCAGCTGGAACCAGGGGGCAGGGGAGCAGTACTTC. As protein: CASSWNQGAGEQYF.

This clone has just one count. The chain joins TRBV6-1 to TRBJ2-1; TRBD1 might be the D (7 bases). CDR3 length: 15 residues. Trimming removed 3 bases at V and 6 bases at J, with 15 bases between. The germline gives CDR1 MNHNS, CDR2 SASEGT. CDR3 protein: CASSDQGGIPNEQFF. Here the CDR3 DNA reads TGTGCCAGCAGTGATCAGGGGGGCATACCCAATGAGCAGTTCTTC.

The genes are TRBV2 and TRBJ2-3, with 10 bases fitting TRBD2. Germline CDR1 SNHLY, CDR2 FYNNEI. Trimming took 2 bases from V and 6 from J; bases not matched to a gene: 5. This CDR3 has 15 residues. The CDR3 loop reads CASSESGGASDTQYF. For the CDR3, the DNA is TGTGCCAGCAGTGAAAGCGGGGGGGCCTCGGATACGCAGTATTTT.

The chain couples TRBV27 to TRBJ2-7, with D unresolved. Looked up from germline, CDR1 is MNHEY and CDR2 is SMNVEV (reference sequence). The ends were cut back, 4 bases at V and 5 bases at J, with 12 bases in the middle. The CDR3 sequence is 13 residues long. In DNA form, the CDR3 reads TGTGCCAGCAGTTATCGGGCCCCCCACGAGCAGTACTTC. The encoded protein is CASSYRAPHEQYF.

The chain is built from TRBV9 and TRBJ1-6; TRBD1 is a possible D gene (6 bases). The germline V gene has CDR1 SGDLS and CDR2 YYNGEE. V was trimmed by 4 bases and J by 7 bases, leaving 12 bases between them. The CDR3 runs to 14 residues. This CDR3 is CASSPQGANSPLHF. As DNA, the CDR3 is TGTGCCAGCAGCCCACAGGGTGCCAATTCACCCCTCCACTTT.

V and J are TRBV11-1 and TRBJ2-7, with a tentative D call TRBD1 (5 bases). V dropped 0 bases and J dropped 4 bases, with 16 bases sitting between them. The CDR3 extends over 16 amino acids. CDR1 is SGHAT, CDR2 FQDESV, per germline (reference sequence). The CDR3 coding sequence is TGTGCCAGCAGCTTAGCGGTCGTCCAGGGCGGTTACGAGCAGTACTTC. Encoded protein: CASSLAVVQGGYEQYF.

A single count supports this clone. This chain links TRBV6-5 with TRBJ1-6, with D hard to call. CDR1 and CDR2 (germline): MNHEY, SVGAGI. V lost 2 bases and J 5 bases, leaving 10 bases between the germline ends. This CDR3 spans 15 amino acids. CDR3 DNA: TGTGCCAGCAGTTACGGACCTAATAATAATTCACCCCTCCACTTT. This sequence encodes CASSYGPNNNSPLHF.

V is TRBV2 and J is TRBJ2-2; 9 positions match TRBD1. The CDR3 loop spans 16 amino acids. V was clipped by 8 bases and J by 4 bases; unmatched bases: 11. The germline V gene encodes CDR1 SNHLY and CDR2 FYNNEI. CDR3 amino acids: CASSPTGTGITGELFF. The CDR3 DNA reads TGTGCCAGCTCACCTACCGGGACAGGGATCACCGGGGAGCTGTTTTTT.

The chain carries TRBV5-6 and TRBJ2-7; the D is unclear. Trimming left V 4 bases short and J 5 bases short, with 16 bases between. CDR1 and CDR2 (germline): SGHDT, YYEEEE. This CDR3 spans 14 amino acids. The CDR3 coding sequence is TGTGCCAGCAGCCCATTTGTTTCTCCCGACGAGCAGTACTTC. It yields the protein CASSPFVSPDEQYF. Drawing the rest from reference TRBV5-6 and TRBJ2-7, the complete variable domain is DAGVTQSPTHLIKTRGQQVTLRCSPKSGHDTVSWYQQALGQGPQFIFQYYEEEERQRGNFPDRFSGHQFPNYSSELNVNALLLGDSALYLCASSPFVSPDEQYFGPGTRLTVT.